The clone carrying this T cell receptor beta chain is a singleton in its sample. Its antigen is still unknown. TCRdb's copy holds only in-frame clones and misses some; the assay was immunoSEQ multiplex PCR. The sample comprises some 120,000 clones, 90% of which are singletons, and about 7% rests with the top ten. This sample is part of a study of T cell responses to AZD1222 COVID-19 vaccine. Study-wide background: Recipients boosted at about 4 weeks or about 12 weeks are pooled. Study-wide results and caveats: Repertoires were sampled only after the peak T cell response. Only 6 or 7 AZD1222 recipients tested seropositive at baseline. Vaccination with two AZD1222 doses was followed by a rise in Spike-specific TCR breadth and depth.

V lost 2 bases and J 5 bases, leaving 17 bases between the germline ends. Germline values: CDR1 SQVTM, CDR2 ANQGSEA. CDR3 length: 15 residues. The V and J genes are TRBV29-1 and TRBJ2-3; D not resolved. The TCR was taken from an adult in good health. Sample: peripheral blood, taken on day 0 of AZD1222 vaccination. CDR3 loop: CSVETRPDGIDTQYF. The DNA for the CDR3 is TGCAGCGTTGAAACCAGGCCCGATGGGATAGATACGCAGTATTTT.